A single sample gave rise to the 30 T cell receptor beta chains below, sequenced in a study of patients and donors after allogeneic stem cell transplantation. One entry per CDR3 protein results from TCRdb running MiXCR on the RT-PCR reads. The sample yields over 400,000 distinct CDR3 sequences, 15% to 20% seen once. The sample comprised blood, either unsorted or a sorted T cell fraction (not recorded which). Every receptor here comes from a human donor who was either an allogeneic HSCT recipient or a stem cell or donor lymphocyte infusion donor (not recorded which). It is not recorded whose cells these are; they may come from a transplant donor.

There are many counts of this clonotype. This sequence joins TRBV12-3 or TRBV12-4 and TRBJ2-1, with D maybe TRBD1 (6 bases). The V end lost 6 bases, the J end lost 4 bases, and 16 bases lay between the germline ends. This CDR3 has 15 residues. The CDR3 sequence is CASSPGAGAYNEQFF. CDR3 nucleotides: TGTGCCAGCAGCCCCGGGGCAGGGGCATACAATGAGCAGTTCTTC.

This chain connects TRBV19 to TRBJ2-2, with D perhaps TRBD2 (5 bases). The CDR3 extends over 12 amino acids. The V end was cut by 9 bases, the J end by 6 bases, with 11 bases between. Germline-derived CDR1 and CDR2 are LNHDA and SQIVND (reference sequence). The CDR3 protein is CASGKFPGELFF. CDR3 sequence (DNA): TGTGCCAGCGGGAAGTTTCCCGGGGAGCTGTTTTTT.

CDR3 loop: CASSPLGGPVGAFF. CDR3 DNA sequence: TGTGCCAGCTCACCTTTAGGCGGCCCCGTAGGCGCTTTCTTT. This sequence joins TRBV18 and TRBJ1-1; D not resolved. Trimming left V 3 bases short and J 11 bases short, with 19 bases between. The germline V gene has CDR1 KGHSH and CDR2 LQKENI. The CDR3 loop spans 14 amino acids.

The sample holds a few counts of this clonotype. The genes are TRBV20-1 and TRBJ2-7; tentative D call: TRBD1 (5 bases). Germline V lookup: CDR1 DFQATT, CDR2 SNEGSKA (reference sequence). V was shortened by 3 bases and J by 2 bases, with 14 bases between the two germline ends. The CDR3 has 14 amino acids. The CDR3 reads CSARKQETTYEQYF. DNA for the CDR3: TGCAGTGCTAGGAAACAGGAGACGACCTACGAGCAGTACTTC.

V gene TRBV5-1 combines with J gene TRBJ2-7; no reliable D call. CDR1 is SGHRS and CDR2 is YFSETQ in the germline V gene. Trimming shortened V by 1 base and J by 6 bases, and 14 bases separated the two germline ends. The CDR3 spans 14 residues. The DNA of the CDR3 is TGCGCCAGCAGCTTGCTAGGGTCCGGAAGCGAGCAGTACTTC. Its protein is CASSLLGSGSEQYF.

This clonotype was seen only a few times. The J gene is TRBJ2-7, the V gene TRBV5-1, with 11 bases aligning to TRBD2. CDR1 SGHRS and CDR2 YFSETQ come from the germline V gene. The CDR3 is 15 residues long. Losses at the gene ends were 0 bases for V and 4 bases for J; bases not matched to a gene: 3. Here the CDR3 reads CASSLAPSGGYEQYF. CDR3 in DNA: TGCGCCAGCAGCTTGGCCCCTAGCGGGGGGTACGAGCAGTACTTC.

This clonotype came up many times. The V call is TRBV12-3 or TRBV12-4, the J call TRBJ2-3; D possibly corresponds to TRBD2 (5 bases). Trimming shortened V by 3 bases and J by 1 base, and 11 bases separated the two germline ends. The CDR3 sequence is 15 residues long. Here the CDR3 reads CASSFRERGTDTQYF. CDR3 in DNA: TGTGCCAGCAGTTTTCGCGAGAGGGGCACAGATACGCAGTATTTT.

V is TRBV20-1 and J is TRBJ1-4; 9 bases align to TRBD1. The CDR3 has 15 amino acids. J was trimmed by 7 bases and V by 1 base; bases with no gene match: 7. CDR1 is DFQATT and CDR2 is SNEGSKA in the germline V gene (reference sequence). Written as DNA, the CDR3 is TGCAGTGCTAGAGTGACGGGACAGGGAGCTGAAAAACTGTTTTTT. As protein: CSARVTGQGAEKLFF.

In its sample, this clonotype was seen a few times. The chain links TRBV7-9 to TRBJ2-5; no firm D call. Trimming took 7 bases from V and 0 from J, leaving 9 bases between them. CDR3 length equals 13 residues. Looked up from germline, CDR1 is SEHNR and CDR2 is FQNEAQ (reference sequence). The CDR3 protein is CASTRKYQETQYF. The CDR3 DNA is TGTGCCAGCACCCGCAAGTACCAAGAGACCCAGTACTTC.

The CDR3 here is CSASWRLGAQFF. The CDR3 DNA follows: TGCAGTGCTAGCTGGAGACTAGGGGCGCAGTTCTTC. This chain uses TRBV20-1 with TRBJ2-1; D might be TRBD2 (6 bases). The germline CDR1 and CDR2 sequences are DFQATT and SNEGSKA (reference sequence). The CDR3 has 12 residues. Trimming left V 3 bases short and J 12 bases short, with 15 bases between.

The chain links TRBV5-1 to TRBJ2-3; D is uncertain. The CDR3 has 14 amino acids. CDR1 is SGHRS and CDR2 is YFSETQ in the germline V gene. The V end lost 2 bases, the J end lost 2 bases, and 9 bases lay between the germline ends. Here the CDR3 DNA reads TGCGCCAGCAGCTTTAGGGAATACACAGATACGCAGTATTTT. It specifies CASSFREYTDTQYF.

This clonotype was counted between two and nine times. The chain recombines TRBV7-2 with TRBJ2-1; tentative D call: TRBD2 (6 bases). Germline CDR1 and CDR2: SGHTA and FQGNSA. This CDR3 contains 17 residues. Trimming pared 4 bases from V and 8 bases from J, leaving 24 bases between. This chain's CDR3 is CASSSLPRAGRHDEQFF. The CDR3 bases are TGTGCCAGCAGCTCGCTCCCGAGAGCAGGGAGGCACGATGAGCAGTTCTTC.

This clonotype was observed a handful of times. The rearrangement links TRBV11-2 to TRBJ1-1; 9 bases agree with TRBD1. CDR1 is SGHAT, CDR2 FQNNGV, per germline. This CDR3 spans 16 amino acids. V trimming: 1 base; J trimming: 4 bases; junction bases outside the gene matches: 7. CDR3 region: CASSLGRRTGATEAFF. CDR3 coding DNA: TGTGCCAGCAGCTTAGGGAGGAGGACAGGGGCCACTGAAGCTTTCTTT.

This chain joins TRBV5-1 and TRBJ1-4, with unresolved D. Germline CDR1 reads SGHRS; CDR2 reads YFSETQ. This CDR3 has 15 amino acids. Trimming removed 0 bases from V and 0 bases from J, with 6 bases in between. The CDR3 is CASSLGSSTNEKLFF. CDR3 coding DNA: TGCGCCAGCAGCTTGGGGTCCTCAACTAATGAAAAACTGTTTTTT.

CDR3: CSAENRGINGEAFF. CDR3 nucleotide sequence: TGCAGTGCTGAAAACCGGGGGATCAATGGTGAAGCTTTCTTT. The rearrangement joins TRBV20-1 to TRBJ1-1; a weak D match, TRBD1 (5 bases). Germline CDR1 reads DFQATT; CDR2 reads SNEGSKA (reference sequence). The CDR3 contains 14 residues. V was cut by 5 bases and J by 7 bases, with 20 bases left in between.

In its sample, this clonotype was seen a few times. CDR3 in amino acids: CASSLSFVIAGGPYEQYF. In DNA, the CDR3 is TGTGCCAGCAGCTTAAGCTTCGTAATAGCGGGAGGGCCGTACGAGCAGTACTTC. V gene TRBV7-8 combines with J gene TRBJ2-7, with TRBD2 identical over 11 bases. The CDR3 is made up of 18 amino acids. CDR1 SGHVS and CDR2 FQNEAQ come from the germline V gene. J was trimmed by 4 bases and V by 2 bases; bases with no gene match: 13. The full variable domain, with the rest looked up from reference TRBV7-8 and TRBJ2-7, is GAGVSQSPRYKVAKRGQDVALRCDPISGHVSLFWYQQALGQGPEFLTYFQNEAQLDKSGLPSDRFFAERPEGSVSTLKIQRTQQEDSAVYLCASSLSFVIAGGPYEQYFGPGTRLTVT.

This chain joins TRBV11-2 and TRBJ2-3; perhaps D is TRBD1 or TRBD2 (5 bases each). This CDR3 is built from 15 residues. V was cut by 4 bases and J by 4 bases, with 15 bases left in between. Germline V gene lookup returns CDR1 SGHAT and CDR2 FQNNGV. CDR3: CASSSVGTGADTQYF. CDR3 bases: TGTGCCAGCAGCTCCGTGGGGACCGGGGCAGATACGCAGTATTTT.

This clonotype has at least ten counts. The V and J genes are TRBV12-3 or TRBV12-4 and TRBJ1-1; D gene uncertain. V was cut by 2 bases and J by 7 bases, with 5 bases left in between. This CDR3 region has 11 residues. CDR3 residues: CASSLRVEAFF. In nucleotides, the CDR3 is TGTGCCAGCAGTTTAAGGGTTGAAGCTTTCTTT.

This clonotype was seen more than once but under ten times. The rearrangement uses TRBV13 and TRBJ2-7; tentative D call: TRBD2 (5 bases). This CDR3 contains 17 residues. In germline, CDR1 is PRHDT, CDR2 FYEKMQ (reference sequence). The V gene lost 1 base and the J gene lost 1 base, with 17 bases spanning the gap. This CDR3 is CASSLEGLGYGSYEQYF. The CDR3 nucleotides are TGTGCCAGCAGCTTAGAAGGACTGGGGTATGGATCCTACGAGCAGTACTTC.

This chain connects TRBV5-1 to TRBJ2-3, with D maybe TRBD2 (6 bases). Germline V gene data show CDR1 as SGHRS and CDR2 as YFSETQ. The CDR3 sequence is 16 residues long. V was clipped by 4 bases and J by 1 base, with 16 bases between them. In DNA form, the CDR3 reads TGCGCCAGCAGCATAGCCGGGACTCCAGGCACAGATACGCAGTATTTT. Protein: CASSIAGTPGTDTQYF.

This clonotype was counted only a few times. The V and J genes are TRBV12-3 or TRBV12-4 and TRBJ1-5, with a tentative D call TRBD1 (5 bases). Between the trimmed V and J ends, which lost 3 bases and 3 bases, there was a span of 12 bases. The CDR3 is made up of 15 amino acids. Here the CDR3 DNA reads TGTGCCAGCAGTTTTTCGGGGGGTATCAATCAGCCCCAGCATTTT. It specifies CASSFSGGINQPQHF.

The chain uses TRBV30 and TRBJ2-5; 9 nucleotides agree with TRBD1. This CDR3 has 15 residues. The trim removed 2 bases at V and 4 bases at J, leaving 8 bases unmatched. Germline V gene lookup returns CDR1 GTSNPN and CDR2 SVGIG (reference sequence). The CDR3 loop reads CAWSPYKTGGETQYF. The CDR3 DNA reads TGTGCCTGGAGTCCCTACAAGACAGGGGGAGAGACCCAGTACTTC.

Only a few counts were recorded for this clonotype. This rearrangement joins TRBV9 to TRBJ1-6, with a weak D call TRBD1 (6 bases). Germline-derived CDR1 and CDR2 are SGDLS and YYNGEE. The CDR3 runs 14 residues. V dropped 1 base and J dropped 7 bases, with 9 bases sitting between them. The CDR3, as DNA: TGTGCCAGCAGCGTAACAGGGACCAATTCACCCCTCCACTTT. Its translation is CASSVTGTNSPLHF.

The chain uses TRBV3-1 and TRBJ2-5; possible D gene TRBD2, 6 bases. V shed 4 bases and J shed 1 base, with 13 bases lying between them. The germline gives CDR1 LGHDT, CDR2 YNNKEL (reference sequence). The CDR3 length is 15 residues. In DNA, the CDR3 is TGTGCCAGCAGCCCCCGCGGGCGGGGCCAAGAGACCCAGTACTTC. This codes for CASSPRGRGQETQYF.

The chain links TRBV12-3 or TRBV12-4 to TRBJ1-1, with D unresolved. CDR3 size: 12 residues. V lost 5 bases to trimming and J lost 6 bases, with 10 bases between them. The CDR3 DNA reads as TGTGCCAGCAGTCTCCCGGGTTCTGAAGCTTTCTTT. Translation gives CASSLPGSEAFF.

This clonotype turned up a few times. J is TRBJ2-2 and V is TRBV4-3, with D perhaps assigned TRBD1 or TRBD2 (5 bases each). This CDR3 region has 16 residues. Trimming took 1 base from V and 1 from J, leaving 10 bases between them. Looked up from germline, CDR1 is LGHNA and CDR2 is YSLEER. The CDR3 coding sequence is TGCGCCAGCAGCCAAGGGGGGACGGGGAACACCGGGGAGCTGTTTTTT. This codes for CASSQGGTGNTGELFF.

The CDR3 spells CAISVRGLSGNTIYF. The CDR3 region has the DNA TGTGCCATCAGTGTACGGGGCCTCTCTGGAAACACCATATATTTT. This sequence joins TRBV10-3 and TRBJ1-3, with D possibly TRBD1 on 5 matching bases. Deletions cut 4 bases from V and 0 bases from J, with 10 bases between. There are 15 residues in the CDR3. Germline CDR1 reads ENHRY; CDR2 reads SYGVKD.

This clonotype appeared a few times. V usage is TRBV12-3 or TRBV12-4 and J usage is TRBJ2-7; TRBD1 matches 7 bases. The V gene end was trimmed by 6 bases and the J gene end by 2 bases; junction bases not matched to a gene: 7. This CDR3 comprises 14 residues. The CDR3 bases are TGTGCCAGCAGCACACGACAGGGCACCTACGAGCAGTACTTC. Protein sequence: CASSTRQGTYEQYF.

The table lists this clonotype with a few counts. The genes are TRBV9 and TRBJ1-2; possible D gene TRBD1, 5 bases. The CDR3 spans 15 residues. Germline CDR1 is SGDLS and CDR2 is YYNGEE. Trimming took 3 bases from V and 2 from J, leaving 14 bases between them. The CDR3 loop reads CASSAFPGPNYGYTF. In DNA form, the CDR3 reads TGTGCCAGCAGCGCCTTTCCGGGGCCAAACTATGGCTACACCTTC.

The chain recombines TRBV7-9 with TRBJ1-5; TRBD1 is a possible D gene (5 bases). Trimming shortened V by 5 bases and J by 7 bases, and 18 bases separated the two germline ends. There are 15 residues in the CDR3. Germline CDR1 and CDR2: SEHNR and FQNEAQ (reference sequence). The CDR3: CASSPGGPGGQPQHF. Here the CDR3 DNA reads TGTGCCAGCAGCCCCGGGGGACCTGGGGGACAGCCCCAGCATTTT. The variable domain in full, completed from reference TRBV7-9 and TRBJ1-5, reads DTGVSQNPRHKITKRGQNVTFRCDPISEHNRLYWYRQTLGQGPEFLTYFQNEAQLEKSRLLSDRFSAERPKGSFSTLEIQRTEQGDSAMYLCASSPGGPGGQPQHFGDGTRLSIL.